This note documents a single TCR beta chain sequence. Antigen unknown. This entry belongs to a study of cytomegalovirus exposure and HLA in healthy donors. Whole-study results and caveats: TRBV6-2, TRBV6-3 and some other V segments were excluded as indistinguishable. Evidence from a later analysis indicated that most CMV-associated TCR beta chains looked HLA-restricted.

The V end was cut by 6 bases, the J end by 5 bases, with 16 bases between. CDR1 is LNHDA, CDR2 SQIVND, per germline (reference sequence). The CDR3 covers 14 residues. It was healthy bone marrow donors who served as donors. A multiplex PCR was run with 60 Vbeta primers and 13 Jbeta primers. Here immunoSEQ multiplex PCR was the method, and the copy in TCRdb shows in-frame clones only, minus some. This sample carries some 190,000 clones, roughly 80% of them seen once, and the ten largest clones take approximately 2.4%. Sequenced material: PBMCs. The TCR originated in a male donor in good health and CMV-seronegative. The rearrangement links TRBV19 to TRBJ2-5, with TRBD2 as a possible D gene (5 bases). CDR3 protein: CASSSVGVQETQYF. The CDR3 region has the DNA TGTGCCAGTAGCTCCGTCGGGGTGCAGGAGACCCAGTACTTC. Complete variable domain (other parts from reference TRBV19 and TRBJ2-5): DGGITQSPKYLFRKEGQNVTLSCEQNLNHDAMYWYRQDPGQGLRLIYYSQIVNDFQKGDIAEGYSVSREKKESFPLTVTSAQKNPTAFYLCASSSVGVQETQYFGPGTRLLVL.